These 4 T cell receptor beta chains came from one sample sequenced in a study of persistence of HIV-infected CD4 T cells. The stimulus was lysate of CMV-infected fibroblasts, 8.5 to 10 ug/mL. CD40L-negative CD69-negative CD45RO-high memory CD4+ T cells were sorted as populations depleted of antigen-responding cells. Their target antigens are unknown. The libraries were made with immunoSEQ version 4 in survey mode. Produced via immunoSEQ multiplex PCR; TCRdb's table is partial and in-frame only. The table has about 28,000 clones, approximately 82% seen once; the top ten hold 4% to 5%. The sequenced sample was CD4+ T cells sorted from PBMCs after roughly 20-hour stimulation, obtained from a patient who received antiretroviral therapy. The receptors originated from an adult man with HIV who was CMV-seropositive.

The rearrangement joins TRBV21-1 to TRBJ2-1; the tabulated D call, TRBD2, remains unverified against the DNA. TRBV21-1 corresponds to a pseudogene. The CDR3 length is 16 residues. The CDR3 loop is CASSGTSGGSYNEQFF. CDR3 bases: TGTGCCAGCAGCGGCACTAGCGGGGGTTCCTACAATGAGCAGTTCTTC.

The chain joins TRBV7-9 to TRBJ2-2; 10 bases match TRBD1. CDR1 and CDR2 from the germline V gene are SEHNR and FQNEAQ (reference sequence). The J segment lost 5 bases and the V segment lost 4 bases, leaving 4 bases of the junction unmatched. The CDR3 spans 15 residues. CDR3 in DNA: TGTGCCAGCAGCTCCGGGACAGGGGAGACCGGGGAGCTGTTTTTT. Amino acids: CASSSGTGETGELFF. The full variable domain, in which reference TRBV7-9 and TRBJ2-2 provide the parts outside the CDR3, is DTGVSQNPRHKITKRGQNVTFRCDPISEHNRLYWYRQTLGQGPEFLTYFQNEAQLEKSRLLSDRFSAERPKGSFSTLEIQRTEQGDSAMYLCASSSGTGETGELFFGEGSRLTVL.

The chain carries TRBV18 and TRBJ1-2; the D is unclear. The CDR3 extends over 11 amino acids. Germline lookup yields CDR1 KGHSH and CDR2 LQKENI. V lost 6 bases, J lost 5 bases, and 7 bases lay in between. In DNA form, the CDR3 reads TGTGCCAGCTCCCCAAATTATGGCTACACCTTC. Amino acids: CASSPNYGYTF.

The V and J genes are TRBV7-2 and TRBJ1-5, with unresolved D. This CDR3 has 13 amino acids. V shed 1 base and J shed 4 bases, with 5 bases lying between them. CDR1 and CDR2 from the germline V gene are SGHTA and FQGNSA. In DNA form, the CDR3 reads TGTGCCAGCAGCTTAGGGGCGAATCAGCCCCAGCATTTT. Encoded protein: CASSLGANQPQHF. Complete variable domain (other parts from reference TRBV7-2 and TRBJ1-5): GAGVSQSPSNKVTEKGKDVELRCDPISGHTALYWYRQSLGQGLEFLIYFQGNSAPDKSGLPSDRFSAERTGGSVSTLTIQRTQQEDSAVYLCASSLGANQPQHFGDGTRLSIL.